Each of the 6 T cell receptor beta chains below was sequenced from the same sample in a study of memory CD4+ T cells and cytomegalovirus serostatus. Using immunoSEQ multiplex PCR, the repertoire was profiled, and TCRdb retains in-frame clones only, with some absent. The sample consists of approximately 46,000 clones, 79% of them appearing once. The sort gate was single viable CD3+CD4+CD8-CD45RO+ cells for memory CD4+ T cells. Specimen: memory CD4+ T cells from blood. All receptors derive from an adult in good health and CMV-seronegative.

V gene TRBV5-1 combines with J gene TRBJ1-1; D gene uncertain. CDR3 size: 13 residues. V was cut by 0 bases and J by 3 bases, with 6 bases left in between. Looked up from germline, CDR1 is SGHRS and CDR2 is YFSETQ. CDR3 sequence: CASSLDKDTEAFF. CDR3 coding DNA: TGCGCCAGCAGCTTGGATAAAGACACTGAAGCTTTCTTT. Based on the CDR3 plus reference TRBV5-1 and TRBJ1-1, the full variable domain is KAGVTQTPRYLIKTRGQQVTLSCSPISGHRSVSWYQQTPGQGLQFLFEYFSETQRNKGNFPGRFSGRQFSNSRSEMNVSTLELGDSALYLCASSLDKDTEAFFGQGTRLTVV.

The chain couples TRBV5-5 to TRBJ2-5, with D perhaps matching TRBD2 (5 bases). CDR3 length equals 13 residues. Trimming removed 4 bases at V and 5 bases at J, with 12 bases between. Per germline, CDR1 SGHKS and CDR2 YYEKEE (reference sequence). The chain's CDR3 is CASSRGSEETQYF. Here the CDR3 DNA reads TGTGCCAGCAGCCGGGGAAGCGAGGAGACCCAGTACTTC.

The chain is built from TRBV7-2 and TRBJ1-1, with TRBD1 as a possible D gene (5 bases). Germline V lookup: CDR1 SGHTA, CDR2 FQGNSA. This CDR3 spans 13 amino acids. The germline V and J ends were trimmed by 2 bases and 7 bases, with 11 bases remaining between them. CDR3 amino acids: CASSLRDGIEAFF. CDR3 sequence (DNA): TGTGCCAGCAGCTTACGGGACGGAATTGAAGCTTTCTTT.

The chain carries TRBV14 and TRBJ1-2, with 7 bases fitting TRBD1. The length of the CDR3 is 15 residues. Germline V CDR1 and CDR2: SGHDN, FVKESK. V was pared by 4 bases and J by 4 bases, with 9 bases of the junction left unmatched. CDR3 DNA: TGTGCCAGCAGCCCCGGGACAGCGCGCCTCTATGGCTACACCTTC. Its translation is CASSPGTARLYGYTF.

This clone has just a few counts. The CDR3 protein is CAWSGTGNTIYF. The DNA of the CDR3 is TGTGCCTGGTCCGGAACGGGAAACACCATATATTTT. This chain uses TRBV30 with TRBJ1-3; D is ambiguous. CDR1 and CDR2 from the germline V gene are GTSNPN and SVGIG (reference sequence). CDR3 length: 12 residues. V lost 5 bases and J 4 bases, leaving 9 bases between the germline ends. Complete variable domain (other parts from reference TRBV30 and TRBJ1-3): SQTIHQWPATLVQPVGSPLSLECTVEGTSNPNLYWYRQAAGRGLQLLFYSVGIGQISSEVPQNLSASRPQDRQFILSSKKLLLSDSGFYLCAWSGTGNTIYFGEGSWLTVV.

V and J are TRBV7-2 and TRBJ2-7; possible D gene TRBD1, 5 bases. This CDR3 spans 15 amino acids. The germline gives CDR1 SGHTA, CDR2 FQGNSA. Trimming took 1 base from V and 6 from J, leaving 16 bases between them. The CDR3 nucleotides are TGTGCCAGCAGCTTAGTAGTTCGTGGGGCGAGCGAGCAGTACTTC. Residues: CASSLVVRGASEQYF.